This T cell receptor beta chain was profiled in a study of T-cell reconstitution after alpha-beta-depleted transplantation in children. Study-wide results and caveats: Diversity and T-cell counts at one year after transplant derived mostly from new T cells. The origin of high day-60 TCRbeta diversity in some patients lay in surviving recipient T cells and thymic progenitors. Reportedly, alpha-beta T cells present about two months post-transplant originated from several hundred expanded clones of graft origin.

Preparation of the TCRbeta library involved a method that used unique molecular identifiers. TCRdb redid the calling of the PCR reads with MiXCR, one entry per CDR3 protein. The repertoire has approximately 150,000 distinct CDR3 sequences, about 9% of them found once; the top ten carry 18%. This clonotype was seen at least ten times. The target antigen is unknown. This TCR came from a female patient aged 2-10 years who had a stem cell transplant for congenital amegakaryocytic thrombocytopenia, so the T cells may come from the graft donor. The material was PBMCs, mostly from graft donor cells, obtained 180 days after TCRalphabeta/CD19-depleted stem cell transplant.

This CDR3 is CASSDLKTGELFF. The DNA of the CDR3 is TGTGCCAGCAGTGACCTGAAAACCGGGGAGCTGTTTTTT. The V and J genes are TRBV6-4 and TRBJ2-2; D unclear. With 2 bases removed from V and 5 bases from J, the gap between germline ends came to 6 bases. The CDR3 is made up of 13 amino acids. Germline values: CDR1 MRHNA, CDR2 SNTAGT.